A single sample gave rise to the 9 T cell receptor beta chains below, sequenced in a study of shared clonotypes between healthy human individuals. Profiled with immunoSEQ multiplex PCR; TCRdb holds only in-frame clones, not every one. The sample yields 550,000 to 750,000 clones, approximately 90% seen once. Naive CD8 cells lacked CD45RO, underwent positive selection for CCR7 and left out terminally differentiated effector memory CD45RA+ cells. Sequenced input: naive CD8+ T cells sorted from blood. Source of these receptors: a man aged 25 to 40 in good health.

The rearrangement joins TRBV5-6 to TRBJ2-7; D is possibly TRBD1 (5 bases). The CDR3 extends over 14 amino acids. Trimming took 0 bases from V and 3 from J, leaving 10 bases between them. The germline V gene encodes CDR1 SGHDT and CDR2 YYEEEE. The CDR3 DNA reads TGTGCCAGCAGCTTGGCGGGCAGGGTCTACGAGCAGTACTTC. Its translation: CASSLAGRVYEQYF.

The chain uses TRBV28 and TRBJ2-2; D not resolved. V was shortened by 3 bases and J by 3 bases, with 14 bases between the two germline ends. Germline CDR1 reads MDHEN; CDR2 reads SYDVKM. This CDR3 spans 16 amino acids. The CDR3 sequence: CASSLFLSGYTGELFF. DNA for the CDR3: TGTGCCAGCAGTTTGTTTTTATCGGGTTACACCGGGGAGCTGTTTTTT.

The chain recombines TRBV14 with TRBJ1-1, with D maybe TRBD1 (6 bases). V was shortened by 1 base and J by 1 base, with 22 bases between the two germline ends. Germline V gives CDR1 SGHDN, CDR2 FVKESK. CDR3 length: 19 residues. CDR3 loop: CASSQGIITGLTTNTEAFF. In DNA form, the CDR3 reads TGTGCCAGCAGCCAAGGAATCATTACAGGGCTAACCACGAACACTGAAGCTTTCTTT.

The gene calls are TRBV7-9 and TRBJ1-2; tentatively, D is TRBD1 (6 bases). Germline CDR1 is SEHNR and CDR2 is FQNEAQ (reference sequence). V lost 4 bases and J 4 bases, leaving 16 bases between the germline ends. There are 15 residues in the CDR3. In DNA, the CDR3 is TGTGCCAGCAGCTCCCCAGGGGAGATCCTCTATGGCTACACCTTC. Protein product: CASSSPGEILYGYTF.

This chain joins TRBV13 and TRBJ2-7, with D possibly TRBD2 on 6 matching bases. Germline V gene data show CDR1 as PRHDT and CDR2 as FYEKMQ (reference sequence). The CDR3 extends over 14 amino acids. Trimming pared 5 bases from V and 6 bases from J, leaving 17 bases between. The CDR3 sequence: CASSPMGRPGEQYF. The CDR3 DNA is TGTGCCAGCAGCCCCATGGGGAGGCCGGGCGAGCAGTACTTC.

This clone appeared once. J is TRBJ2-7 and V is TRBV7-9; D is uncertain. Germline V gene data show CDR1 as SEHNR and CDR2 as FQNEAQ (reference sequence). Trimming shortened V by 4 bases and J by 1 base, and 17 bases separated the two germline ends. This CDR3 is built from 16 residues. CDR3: CASSSVVAGLSYEQYF. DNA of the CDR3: TGTGCCAGCAGCTCCGTGGTGGCAGGCTTGTCCTACGAGCAGTACTTC. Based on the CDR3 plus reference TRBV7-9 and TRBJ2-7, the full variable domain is DTGVSQNPRHKITKRGQNVTFRCDPISEHNRLYWYRQTLGQGPEFLTYFQNEAQLEKSRLLSDRFSAERPKGSFSTLEIQRTEQGDSAMYLCASSSVVAGLSYEQYFGPGTRLTVT.

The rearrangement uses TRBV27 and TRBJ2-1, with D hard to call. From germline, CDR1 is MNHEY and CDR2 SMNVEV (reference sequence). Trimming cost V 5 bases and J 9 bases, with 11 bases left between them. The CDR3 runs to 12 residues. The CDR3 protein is CASSPISGEQFF. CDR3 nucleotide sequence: TGTGCCAGCAGTCCCATATCTGGTGAGCAGTTCTTC.

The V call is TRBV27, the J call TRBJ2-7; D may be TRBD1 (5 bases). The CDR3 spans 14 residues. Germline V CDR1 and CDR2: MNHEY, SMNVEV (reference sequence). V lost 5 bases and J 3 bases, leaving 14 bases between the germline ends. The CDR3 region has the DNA TGTGCCAGCAGTCCAGGGTCAACTCACTACGAGCAGTACTTC. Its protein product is CASSPGSTHYEQYF.

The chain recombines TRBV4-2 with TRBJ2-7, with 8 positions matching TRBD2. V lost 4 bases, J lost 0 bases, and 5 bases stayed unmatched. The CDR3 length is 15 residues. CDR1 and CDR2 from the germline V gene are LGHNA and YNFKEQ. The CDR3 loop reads CASSPSSGSSYEQYF. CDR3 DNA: TGTGCCAGCAGCCCCTCCAGCGGGAGCTCCTACGAGCAGTACTTC.